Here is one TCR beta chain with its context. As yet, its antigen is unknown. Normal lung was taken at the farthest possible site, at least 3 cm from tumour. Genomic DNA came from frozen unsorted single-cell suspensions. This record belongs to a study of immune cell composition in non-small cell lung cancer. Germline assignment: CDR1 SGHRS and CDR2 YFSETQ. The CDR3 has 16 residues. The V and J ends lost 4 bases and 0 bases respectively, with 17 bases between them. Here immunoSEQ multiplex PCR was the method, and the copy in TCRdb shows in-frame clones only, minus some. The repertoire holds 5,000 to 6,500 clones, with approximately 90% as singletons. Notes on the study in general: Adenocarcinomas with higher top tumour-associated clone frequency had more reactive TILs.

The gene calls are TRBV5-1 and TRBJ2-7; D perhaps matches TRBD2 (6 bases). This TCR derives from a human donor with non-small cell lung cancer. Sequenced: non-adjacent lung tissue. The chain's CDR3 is CASSRPEGASSYEQYF. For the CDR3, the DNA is TGCGCCAGCAGCCGACCGGAGGGCGCGAGCTCCTACGAGCAGTACTTC.